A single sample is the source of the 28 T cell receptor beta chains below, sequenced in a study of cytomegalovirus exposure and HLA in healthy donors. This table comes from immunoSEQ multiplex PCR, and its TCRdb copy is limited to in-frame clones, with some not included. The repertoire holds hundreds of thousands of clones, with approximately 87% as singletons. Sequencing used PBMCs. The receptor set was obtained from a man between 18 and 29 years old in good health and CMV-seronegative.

CDR3 coding DNA: TGTGCCAGCAGCTCCCTGGGTCAGGGCTATGGCTACACCTTC. The encoded protein is CASSSLGQGYGYTF. The rearrangement uses TRBV28 and TRBJ1-2, with D maybe TRBD1 (5 bases). The V end was cut by 6 bases, the J end by 4 bases, with 15 bases between. Germline V gene data show CDR1 as MDHEN and CDR2 as SYDVKM. The CDR3 consists of 14 residues.

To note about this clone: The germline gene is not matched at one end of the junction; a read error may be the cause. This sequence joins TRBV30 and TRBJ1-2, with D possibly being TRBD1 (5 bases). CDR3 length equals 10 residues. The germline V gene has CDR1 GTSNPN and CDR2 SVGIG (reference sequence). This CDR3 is CACSPGQVSF. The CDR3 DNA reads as TGTGCCTGCTCACCAGGGCAGGTCTCCTTC.

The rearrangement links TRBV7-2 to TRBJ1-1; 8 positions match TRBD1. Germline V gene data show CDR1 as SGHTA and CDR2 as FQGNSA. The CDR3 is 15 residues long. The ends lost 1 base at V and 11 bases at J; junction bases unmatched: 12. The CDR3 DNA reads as TGTGCCAGCAGCTTAGGGGGGACAGGCCACGGGAGGGCTTTCTTT. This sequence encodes CASSLGGTGHGRAFF.

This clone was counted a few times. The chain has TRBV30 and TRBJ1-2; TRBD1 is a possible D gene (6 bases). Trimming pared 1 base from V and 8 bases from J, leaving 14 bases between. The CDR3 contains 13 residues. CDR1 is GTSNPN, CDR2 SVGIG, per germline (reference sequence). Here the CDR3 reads CAWSALKGVGYTF. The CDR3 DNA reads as TGTGCCTGGAGTGCCTTAAAGGGGGTAGGCTACACCTTC.

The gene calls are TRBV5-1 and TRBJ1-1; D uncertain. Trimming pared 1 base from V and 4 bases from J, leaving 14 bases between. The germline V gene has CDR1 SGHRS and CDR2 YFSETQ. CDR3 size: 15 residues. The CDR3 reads CASSLPGPRATEAFF. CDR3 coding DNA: TGCGCCAGCAGCTTGCCAGGTCCCAGAGCCACTGAAGCTTTCTTT.

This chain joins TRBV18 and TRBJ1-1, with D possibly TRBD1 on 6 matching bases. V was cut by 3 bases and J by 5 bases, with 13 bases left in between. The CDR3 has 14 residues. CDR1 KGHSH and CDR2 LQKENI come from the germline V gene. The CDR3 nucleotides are TGTGCCAGCTCACCTCTCGCAGGGGAAACTGAAGCTTTCTTT. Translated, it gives CASSPLAGETEAFF.

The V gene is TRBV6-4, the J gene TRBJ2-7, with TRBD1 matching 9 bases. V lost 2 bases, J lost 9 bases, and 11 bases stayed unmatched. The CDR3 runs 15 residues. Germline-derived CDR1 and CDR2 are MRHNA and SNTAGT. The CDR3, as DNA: TGTGCCAGCAGTGACGGCGGGACAGGGTTTGTCGGGCAGTACTTC. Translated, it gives CASSDGGTGFVGQYF.

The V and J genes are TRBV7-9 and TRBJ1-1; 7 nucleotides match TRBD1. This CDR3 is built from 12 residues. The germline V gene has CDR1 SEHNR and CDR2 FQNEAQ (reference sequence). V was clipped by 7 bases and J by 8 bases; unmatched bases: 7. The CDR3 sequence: CASTDQGGEAFF. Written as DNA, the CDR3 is TGTGCCAGCACCGACCAGGGGGGAGAAGCTTTCTTT. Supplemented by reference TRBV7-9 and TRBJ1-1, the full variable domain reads DTGVSQNPRHKITKRGQNVTFRCDPISEHNRLYWYRQTLGQGPEFLTYFQNEAQLEKSRLLSDRFSAERPKGSFSTLEIQRTEQGDSAMYLCASTDQGGEAFFGQGTRLTVV.

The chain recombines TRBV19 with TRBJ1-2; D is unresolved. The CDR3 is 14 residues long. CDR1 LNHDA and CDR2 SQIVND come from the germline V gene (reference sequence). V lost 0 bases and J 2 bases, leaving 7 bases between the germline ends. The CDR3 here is CASSIDRGNYGYTF. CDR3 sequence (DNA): TGTGCCAGTAGTATAGATCGTGGCAACTATGGCTACACCTTC. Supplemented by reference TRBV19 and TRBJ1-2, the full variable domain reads DGGITQSPKYLFRKEGQNVTLSCEQNLNHDAMYWYRQDPGQGLRLIYYSQIVNDFQKGDIAEGYSVSREKKESFPLTVTSAQKNPTAFYLCASSIDRGNYGYTFGSGTRLTVV.

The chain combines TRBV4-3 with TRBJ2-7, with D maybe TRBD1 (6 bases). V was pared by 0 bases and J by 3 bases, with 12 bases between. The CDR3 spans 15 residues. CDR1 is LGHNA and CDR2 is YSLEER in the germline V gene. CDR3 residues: CASSQDKDSFYEQYF. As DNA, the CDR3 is TGCGCCAGCAGCCAAGATAAGGACAGTTTCTACGAGCAGTACTTC.

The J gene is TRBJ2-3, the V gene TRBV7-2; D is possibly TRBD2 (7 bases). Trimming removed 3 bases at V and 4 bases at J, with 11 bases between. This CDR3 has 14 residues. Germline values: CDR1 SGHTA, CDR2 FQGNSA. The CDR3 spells CASSLRGPSDTQYF. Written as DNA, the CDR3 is TGTGCCAGCAGCTTGCGGGGGCCATCAGATACGCAGTATTTT.

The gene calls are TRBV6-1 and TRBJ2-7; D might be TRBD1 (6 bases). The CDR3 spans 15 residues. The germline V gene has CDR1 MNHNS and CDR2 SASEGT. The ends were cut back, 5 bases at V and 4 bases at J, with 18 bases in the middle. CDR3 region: CASSPYGTPSYEQYF. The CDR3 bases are TGTGCCAGCAGTCCCTACGGGACACCTTCGTACGAGCAGTACTTC.

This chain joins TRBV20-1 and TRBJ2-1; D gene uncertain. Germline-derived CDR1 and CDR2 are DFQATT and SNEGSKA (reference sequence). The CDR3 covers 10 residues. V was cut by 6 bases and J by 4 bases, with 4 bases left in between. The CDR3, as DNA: TGCAGTGCCCCTTACAATGAGCAGTTCTTC. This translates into CSAPYNEQFF.

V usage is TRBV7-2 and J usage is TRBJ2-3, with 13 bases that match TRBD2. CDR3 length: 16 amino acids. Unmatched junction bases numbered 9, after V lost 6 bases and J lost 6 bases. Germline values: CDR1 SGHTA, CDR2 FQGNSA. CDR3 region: CASRPRLAGGGDTQYF. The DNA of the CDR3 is TGTGCCAGCAGACCCAGACTAGCGGGGGGAGGGGATACGCAGTATTTT.

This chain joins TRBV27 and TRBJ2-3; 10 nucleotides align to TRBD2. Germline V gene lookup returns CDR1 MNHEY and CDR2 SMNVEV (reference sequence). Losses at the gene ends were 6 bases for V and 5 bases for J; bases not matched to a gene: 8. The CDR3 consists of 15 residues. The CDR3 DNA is TGTGCCAGCAGAATGCTAGCGGGAGCTGAAGATACGCAGTATTTT. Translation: CASRMLAGAEDTQYF.

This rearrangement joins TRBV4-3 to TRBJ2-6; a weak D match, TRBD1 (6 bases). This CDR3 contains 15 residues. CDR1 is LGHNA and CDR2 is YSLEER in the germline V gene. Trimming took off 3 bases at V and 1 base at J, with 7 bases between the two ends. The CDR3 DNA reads TGCGCCAGCAGCCAGGACAGTTCTGGGGCCAACGTCCTGACTTTC. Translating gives CASSQDSSGANVLTF.

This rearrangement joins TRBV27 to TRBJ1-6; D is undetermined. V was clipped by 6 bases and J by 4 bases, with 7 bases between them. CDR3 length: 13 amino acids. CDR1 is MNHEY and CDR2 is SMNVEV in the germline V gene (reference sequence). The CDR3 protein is CASSREYNSPLHF. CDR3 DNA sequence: TGTGCCAGCAGCCGAGAGTATAATTCACCCCTCCACTTT.

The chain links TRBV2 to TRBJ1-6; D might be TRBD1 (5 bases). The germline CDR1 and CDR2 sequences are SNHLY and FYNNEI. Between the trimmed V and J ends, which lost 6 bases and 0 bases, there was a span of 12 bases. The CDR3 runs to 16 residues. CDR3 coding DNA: TGTGCCAGCAGGTCCAGGGCCAGCTCCTATAATTCACCCCTCCACTTT. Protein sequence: CASRSRASSYNSPLHF. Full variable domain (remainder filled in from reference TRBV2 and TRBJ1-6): EPEVTQTPSHQVTQMGQEVILRCVPISNHLYFYWYRQILGQKVEFLVSFYNNEISEKSEIFDDQFSVERPDGSNFTLKIRSTKLEDSAMYFCASRSRASSYNSPLHFGNGTRLTVT.

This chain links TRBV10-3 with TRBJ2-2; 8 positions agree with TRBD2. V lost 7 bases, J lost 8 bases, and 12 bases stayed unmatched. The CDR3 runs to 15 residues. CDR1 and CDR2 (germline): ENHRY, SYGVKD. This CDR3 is CAITPGGGHIGELFF. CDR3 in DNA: TGTGCCATCACCCCCGGGGGGGGACATATAGGGGAGCTGTTTTTT.

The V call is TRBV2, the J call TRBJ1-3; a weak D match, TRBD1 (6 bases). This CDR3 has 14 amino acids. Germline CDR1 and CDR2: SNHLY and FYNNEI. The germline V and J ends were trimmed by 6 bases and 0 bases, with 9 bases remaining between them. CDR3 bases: TGTGCCAGCAGCCGACAGGTCTCTGGAAACACCATATATTTT. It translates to CASSRQVSGNTIYF.

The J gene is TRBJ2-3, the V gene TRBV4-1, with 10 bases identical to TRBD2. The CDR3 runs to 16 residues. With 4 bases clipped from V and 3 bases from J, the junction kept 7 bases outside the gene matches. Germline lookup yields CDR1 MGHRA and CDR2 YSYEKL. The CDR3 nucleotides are TGCGCCAGCAGCCCGGTTGAGGGACTAGCGACAGATACGCAGTATTTT. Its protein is CASSPVEGLATDTQYF.

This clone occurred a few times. This CDR3 reads CASNLRGRLFF. DNA of the CDR3: TGTGCCAGCAACCTCAGGGGAAGACTGTTTTTT. The chain has TRBV28 and TRBJ1-4, with D perhaps matching TRBD1 (6 bases). Looked up from germline, CDR1 is MDHEN and CDR2 is SYDVKM. Trimming took off 7 bases at V and 13 bases at J, with 13 bases between the two ends. The length of the CDR3 is 11 residues. Full variable domain (outside the CDR3, taken from reference TRBV28 and TRBJ1-4): DVKVTQSSRYLVKRTGEKVFLECVQDMDHENMFWYRQDPGLGLRLIYFSYDVKMKEKGDIPEGYSVSREKKERFSLILESASTNQTSMYLCASNLRGRLFFGSGTQLSVL.

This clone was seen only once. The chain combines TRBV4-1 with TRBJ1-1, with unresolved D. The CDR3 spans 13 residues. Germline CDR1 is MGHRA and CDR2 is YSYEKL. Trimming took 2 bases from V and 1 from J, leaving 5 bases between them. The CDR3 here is CASSQFQNTEAFF. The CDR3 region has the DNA TGCGCCAGCAGCCAATTTCAGAACACTGAAGCTTTCTTT.

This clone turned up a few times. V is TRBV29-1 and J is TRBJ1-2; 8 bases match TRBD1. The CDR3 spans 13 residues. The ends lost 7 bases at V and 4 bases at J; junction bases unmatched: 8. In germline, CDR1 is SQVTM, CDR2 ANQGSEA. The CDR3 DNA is TGCAGCGCTCGGACAGGGTCGGGCTATGGCTACACCTTC. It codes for CSARTGSGYGYTF. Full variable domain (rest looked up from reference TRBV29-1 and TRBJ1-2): SAVISQKPSRDICQRGTSLTIQCQVDSQVTMMFWYRQQPGQSLTLIATANQGSEATYESGFVIDKFPISRPNLTFSTLTVSNMSPEDSSIYLCSARTGSGYGYTFGSGTRLTVV.

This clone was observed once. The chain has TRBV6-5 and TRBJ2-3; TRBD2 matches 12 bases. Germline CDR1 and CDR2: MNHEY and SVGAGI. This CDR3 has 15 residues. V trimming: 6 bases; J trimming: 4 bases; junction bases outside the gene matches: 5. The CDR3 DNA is TGTGCCAGCAGCCGAACTAGCGGGAGGTCAGATACGCAGTATTTT. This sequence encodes CASSRTSGRSDTQYF.

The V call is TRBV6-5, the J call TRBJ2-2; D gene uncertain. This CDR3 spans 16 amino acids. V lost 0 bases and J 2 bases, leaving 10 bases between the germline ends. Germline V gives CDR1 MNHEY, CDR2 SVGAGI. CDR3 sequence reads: CASSYSSTANTGELFF. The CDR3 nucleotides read TGTGCCAGCAGTTACTCTTCCACAGCCAACACCGGGGAGCTGTTTTTT.

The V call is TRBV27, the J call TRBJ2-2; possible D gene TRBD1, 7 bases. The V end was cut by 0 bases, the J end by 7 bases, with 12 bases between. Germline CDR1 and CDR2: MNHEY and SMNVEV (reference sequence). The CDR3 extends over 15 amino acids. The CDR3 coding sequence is TGTGCCAGCAGTTTATCGCGGCAGGGGGGCGGGGAGCTGTTTTTT. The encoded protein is CASSLSRQGGGELFF.

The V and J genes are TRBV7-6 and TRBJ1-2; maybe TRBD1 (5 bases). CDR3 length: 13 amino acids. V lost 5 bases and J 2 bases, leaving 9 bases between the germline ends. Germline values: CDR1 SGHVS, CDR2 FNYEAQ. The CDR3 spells CASSPGQNYGYTF. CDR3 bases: TGTGCCAGCAGCCCAGGACAAAACTATGGCTACACCTTC.